The text below deals with one T cell receptor beta chain. The specificity of this receptor is unknown. Per-nucleotide qualities are absent, and no much larger clonotype sits a single base away. According to the study, the label for this sample's treatment or condition signals: allogeneic hematopoietic cell transplantation with graft depleted of TCRalphabeta T cells and CD19 B cells. The children who served as transplant recipients had been given grafts of TCRalphabeta/CD19-depleted allogeneic hematopoietic cells. This entry comes from a study of T-cell reconstitution after alpha-beta-depleted transplantation in children (dated by TCRdb to about 2016). Regarding the complete study: Using TCR repertoire profiling, the study followed T-cell immune reconstitution in a quantitative way in children after TCRalphabeta/CD19-depleted allogeneic hematopoietic cell transplantation.

Spanning cysteine to phenylalanine, the CDR3 consists of 14 amino acids. Only the CDR3 portion is preserved as DNA: 42 bases, with reading frame beginning at the first base. The junction shows trimming of 3 bases on V and 4 bases on J, and the gene matches do not reach 8 bases of it. CDR1 and CDR2 (DFQATT, SNEGSKA) derive from the germline V gene (reference sequence). Libraries were constructed by PCR. Sequencing was performed on an Illumina HiSeq 2500. TCR library preparation used molecular barcoding, with unique molecular identifiers applied to normalize quantification of the TCRbeta repertoire. TCRdb reprocessed the public reads (quality trimming at Q25 with fastp, clone calling with MiXCR) and kept in-frame beta chains. Duplicate CDR3 protein sequences are folded into a single record with the most common DNA and genes. The sample table shows about 17,000 distinct CDR3 sequences, and around an eighth are seen once. The biggest ten clones account for about 72% of the sample.

Paper-wide results and their limitations: In some patients, the high TCRbeta diversity seen at day 60 was put down to recipient T cells and intrathymic progenitors that had survived conditioning. Over the following months the frequencies of hyperexpanded clones went down, and after one year T-cell counts and TCRbeta diversity were mostly credited to newly produced T cells. About two months after transplant, the apparently early recovery of alphabetaT-cell counts reportedly depended on just several hundred clones that had expanded rapidly and came from non-depleted graft cells.

The chain is assembled from TRBV20-1 and TRBJ1-2; 7 central bases correspond to TRBD1. The sample consisted of PBMCs, mostly from graft donor cells, taken 180 days after TCRalphabeta/CD19-depleted stem cell transplant. The TCR originated in a boy in the first two years of life who had a stem cell transplant for Wiskott-Aldrich syndrome, so the T cells may come from the graft donor. CDR3 loop: CSASRDSDIYGYTF. The DNA is TGCAGTGCTAGTAGGGACAGCGATATCTATGGCTACACCTTC.